These 21 T cell receptor beta chains originate from one sample sequenced in a study of shared clonotypes between healthy human individuals. Sequenced by immunoSEQ multiplex PCR; TCRdb stores in-frame clones only, minus some. The sample yields about 2.4 million clones, approximately 93% seen once. What was sequenced was naive CD4+ T cells from PBMCs. Specified subset: CD45RA+ positively selected. These TCRs come from a man aged 18 to 30 in good health. Some clones in this sample may be carry-over from other donors' samples.

This chain links TRBV10-2 with TRBJ2-7; 12 bases are shared with TRBD2. This CDR3 spans 14 amino acids. V dropped 6 bases and J dropped 5; count of bases not matched to a gene: 5. Germline-derived CDR1 and CDR2 are WSHSY and SAAADI. The CDR3 bases are TGCGCCAGCAGACCCCTAGCGGGAGGGGACGAGCAGTACTTC. It yields the protein CASRPLAGGDEQYF.

A note on this clone: Other DNA sequences within the sample encode an identical CDR3. V gene TRBV9 combines with J gene TRBJ2-1; D ambiguous. There are 15 residues in the CDR3. Germline V CDR1 and CDR2: SGDLS, YYNGEE. V was trimmed by 0 bases and J by 0 bases, leaving 7 bases between them. The CDR3: CASSVAAGSYNEQFF. The CDR3, as DNA: TGTGCCAGCAGCGTAGCGGCCGGCTCCTACAATGAGCAGTTCTTC.

V and J are TRBV10-2 and TRBJ2-3; weak D call: TRBD1 (6 bases). This CDR3 has 14 amino acids. The germline CDR1 and CDR2 sequences are WSHSY and SAAADI. V was cut by 6 bases and J by 5 bases, with 15 bases left in between. The CDR3 sequence: CASRPGVRGDTQYF. CDR3 nucleotide sequence: TGCGCCAGCAGGCCAGGGGTTAGAGGAGATACGCAGTATTTT.

The CDR3 coding sequence is TGTGCCAGTAGTATAACGGTTCCAGGCGCCGGAGGAGCTTTCTTT. Translation: CASSITVPGAGGAFF. The chain carries TRBV19 and TRBJ1-1; D is unclear. Germline V CDR1 and CDR2: LNHDA, SQIVND (reference sequence). Trimming removed 2 bases at V and 10 bases at J, with 20 bases between. The length of the CDR3 is 15 residues. Supplemented by reference TRBV19 and TRBJ1-1, the full variable domain reads DGGITQSPKYLFRKEGQNVTLSCEQNLNHDAMYWYRQDPGQGLRLIYYSQIVNDFQKGDIAEGYSVSREKKESFPLTVTSAQKNPTAFYLCASSITVPGAGGAFFGQGTRLTVV.

V and J are TRBV6-5 and TRBJ1-2; D ambiguous. This CDR3 has 15 residues. Trimming took 7 bases from V and 5 from J, leaving 20 bases between them. CDR1 and CDR2 (germline): MNHEY, SVGAGI. CDR3 region: CASTSPGHGSYGYTF. DNA for the CDR3: TGTGCCAGCACCTCCCCCGGGCACGGCAGTTATGGCTACACCTTC.

The chain employs TRBV18 and TRBJ2-3, with 7 bases identical to TRBD2. Germline V lookup: CDR1 KGHSH, CDR2 LQKENI. With V trimmed by 0 bases and J by 1 base, 4 bases remained unmatched. This CDR3 comprises 16 residues. CDR3 DNA: TGTGCCAGCTCACCACCGAGTGGGGGGGGCACAGATACGCAGTATTTT. Translated: CASSPPSGGGTDTQYF.

J is TRBJ2-2 and V is TRBV4-2, with 8 bases aligning to TRBD2. The CDR3 contains 16 residues. J lost 6 bases, V lost 2 bases, and 8 bases had no gene match. CDR1 and CDR2 from the germline V gene are LGHNA and YNFKEQ. The CDR3 reads CASSQMSGRWSGELFF. The CDR3 DNA follows: TGTGCCAGCAGCCAAATGAGCGGGAGATGGTCCGGGGAGCTGTTTTTT.

The chain combines TRBV28 with TRBJ1-5, with a possible D match to TRBD1 (6 bases). CDR1 and CDR2 (germline): MDHEN, SYDVKM. Trimming pared 6 bases from V and 6 bases from J, leaving 12 bases between. The CDR3 loop spans 13 amino acids. This chain's CDR3 is CASRHRVFQPQHF. For the CDR3, the DNA is TGTGCCAGCAGACACAGGGTTTTTCAGCCCCAGCATTTT.

The chain couples TRBV27 to TRBJ2-2, with a weak D call TRBD1 (6 bases). Trimming stripped 4 bases from V and 4 bases from J, with 10 bases between. Germline loops: CDR1 MNHEY, CDR2 SMNVEV (reference sequence). The CDR3 consists of 14 residues. The CDR3 coding sequence is TGTGCCAGCAGTTCCCGACAGGTCACCGGGGAGCTGTTTTTT. Encoded protein: CASSSRQVTGELFF.

This clone was seen just once. This chain links TRBV2 with TRBJ1-2; no firm D call. The germline V and J ends were trimmed by 4 bases and 6 bases, with 12 bases remaining between them. The CDR3 has 13 amino acids. Looked up from germline, CDR1 is SNHLY and CDR2 is FYNNEI. CDR3 protein: CASSVLGGDGYTF. CDR3 DNA: TGTGCCAGCAGTGTTCTCGGCGGGGATGGCTACACCTTC.

The V gene is TRBV28, the J gene TRBJ1-2; 10 bases fit TRBD1. The CDR3 is 16 residues long. CDR1 is MDHEN and CDR2 is SYDVKM in the germline V gene. V shed 3 bases, J shed 5 bases, and the junction held 9 bases outside the gene matches. DNA of the CDR3: TGTGCCAGCAGTTTGGGTTGGACAGGGGGGAGGTATGGCTACACCTTC. Its translation: CASSLGWTGGRYGYTF.

The chain joins TRBV28 to TRBJ2-1; unclear D gene. V gave up 5 bases and J gave up 2 bases, with 22 bases separating them. This CDR3 comprises 18 residues. Germline loops: CDR1 MDHEN, CDR2 SYDVKM. The CDR3 DNA reads as TGTGCCAGCAGTCTAGGGTCCGGTCGGCATGGGGCCTACAATGAGCAGTTCTTC. Amino acids: CASSLGSGRHGAYNEQFF.

The CDR3 spells CASSLIRGQVNEQFF. The DNA for the CDR3 is TGCGCCAGCAGCCTGATCCGGGGACAGGTCAATGAGCAGTTCTTC. The chain combines TRBV5-1 with TRBJ2-1, with 8 bases lining up with TRBD1. This CDR3 has 15 amino acids. Germline V gene lookup returns CDR1 SGHRS and CDR2 YFSETQ. V lost 4 bases and J lost 6; bases outside the gene matches: 9.

DNA of the CDR3: TGTGCCAGCAGCTTAGATTCCGGGACAGATGGCTACACCTTC. The encoded protein is CASSLDSGTDGYTF. This sequence joins TRBV7-3 and TRBJ1-2; 7 bases map to TRBD1. V lost 2 bases to trimming and J lost 6 bases; unmatched junction nucleotides: 6. The germline CDR1 and CDR2 sequences are SGHTA and FQGTGA. The CDR3 runs 14 residues.

The J gene is TRBJ1-2, the V gene TRBV29-1; D call uncertain. From germline, CDR1 is SQVTM and CDR2 ANQGSEA. CDR3 length equals 14 residues. Deletions cut 3 bases from V and 1 base from J, with 12 bases between. CDR3: CSVDLPRFNYGYTF. DNA of the CDR3: TGCAGCGTTGACCTACCGCGTTTTAACTATGGCTACACCTTC.

This chain joins TRBV5-1 and TRBJ2-3, with 9 bases lining up with TRBD2. The CDR3 has 16 amino acids. Per the germline V gene, CDR1 is SGHRS and CDR2 is YFSETQ. J was trimmed by 1 base and V by 5 bases; bases with no gene match: 8. The CDR3 region is CASRPTSGGRTDTQYF. The DNA for the CDR3 is TGCGCCAGCAGGCCGACTAGCGGTGGACGCACAGATACGCAGTATTTT.

This chain links TRBV9 with TRBJ2-3, with TRBD2 matching over 12 bases. Unmatched junction bases numbered 8, after V lost 3 bases and J lost 6 bases. CDR3 length: 16 residues. The germline CDR1 and CDR2 sequences are SGDLS and YYNGEE. The CDR3: CASSAPSGRALDTQYF. The DNA of the CDR3 is TGTGCCAGCAGCGCCCCTAGCGGGAGGGCCTTGGATACGCAGTATTTT.

The chain uses TRBV2 and TRBJ1-5; D remains ambiguous. V dropped 4 bases and J dropped 5 bases, with 12 bases sitting between them. From germline, CDR1 is SNHLY and CDR2 FYNNEI. This CDR3 has 14 amino acids. The CDR3 loop is CASSGPSEDQPQHF. The CDR3 nucleotides are TGTGCCAGCAGTGGGCCGTCAGAGGATCAGCCCCAGCATTTT.

The CDR3 region has the DNA TGTGCCAGCAGGAGGACAGGGGGGCCGGGAGCCAAAAACATTCAGTACTTC. Its translation is CASRRTGGPGAKNIQYF. V and J are TRBV7-9 and TRBJ2-4, with TRBD1 identical over 10 bases. Losses at the gene ends were 6 bases for V and 0 bases for J; bases not matched to a gene: 8. The CDR3 extends over 17 amino acids. CDR1 and CDR2 (germline): SEHNR, FQNEAQ (reference sequence). Full variable domain (rest looked up from reference TRBV7-9 and TRBJ2-4): DTGVSQNPRHKITKRGQNVTFRCDPISEHNRLYWYRQTLGQGPEFLTYFQNEAQLEKSRLLSDRFSAERPKGSFSTLEIQRTEQGDSAMYLCASRRTGGPGAKNIQYFGAGTRLSVL.

As DNA, the CDR3 is TGTGCCAGCAGTCGGGACACCTACAAGGGGAACACTGAAGCTTTCTTT. It translates to CASSRDTYKGNTEAFF. V usage is TRBV27 and J usage is TRBJ1-1; D possibly corresponds to TRBD1 (6 bases). Germline V gene lookup returns CDR1 MNHEY and CDR2 SMNVEV (reference sequence). V dropped 5 bases and J dropped 1 base, with 17 bases sitting between them. The CDR3 runs 16 residues.

CDR3 nucleotide sequence: TGTGCCAGCAGCCGGGGCCACTTCCAGGAGAACACTGAAGCTTTCTTT. Translating it yields CASSRGHFQENTEAFF. V and J are TRBV9 and TRBJ1-1; D possibly corresponds to TRBD1 (5 bases). The CDR3 sequence is 16 residues long. Germline values: CDR1 SGDLS, CDR2 YYNGEE. V was trimmed by 4 bases and J by 1 base, leaving 17 bases between them. Combining the CDR3 with reference TRBV9 and TRBJ1-1 gives the whole variable domain DSGVTQTPKHLITATGQRVTLRCSPRSGDLSVYWYQQSLDQGLQFLIQYYNGEERAKGNILERFSAQQFPDLHSELNLSSLELGDSALYFCASSRGHFQENTEAFFGQGTRLTVV.